The source of this T cell receptor beta chain is a study of T cell responses to AZD1222 COVID-19 vaccine. General study findings and limits: Donors were chiefly white British, with a greater number of females, and clonal diversity was perhaps underestimated. Repertoires were collected only later (after the peak T cell response had occurred). Regions left unmutated in variants are reportedly the target of nearly half of spike-specific TCRs.

Trimming took 5 bases from V and 0 from J, leaving 11 bases between them. This CDR3 has 14 residues. CDR1 and CDR2 (germline): SGHTS, YDEGEE. This clone was recorded only once. The antigen remains unidentified. The protocol was immunoSEQ multiplex PCR, while the TCRdb copy is restricted to in-frame clones and leaves out a portion. The sample lists 95,000 to 150,000 clones, 80% to 95% occurring once. Sequenced here: peripheral blood, sampled on day 0 of AZD1222 vaccination. This chain connects TRBV5-8 to TRBJ2-5; no clear D. The receptor was derived from an adult in good health. CDR3 residues: CASSGGSYQETQYF. In nucleotides, the CDR3 is TGTGCCAGCAGTGGTGGTTCGTACCAAGAGACCCAGTACTTC.